The 6 T cell receptor beta chains given below trace back to one sample, sequenced in a study of OX40 agonist ivuxolimab in advanced cancers. Data came from immunoSEQ multiplex PCR; TCRdb stores just in-frame clones and leaves some out. The table lists 60,000 to 75,000 clones, roughly 84% of them singletons. Sample: CD4+ or CD8+ T cells sorted from blood, taken in a trial of the OX40 agonist ivuxolimab. The receptor source for this set is an adult with an advanced solid tumor such as melanoma, head and neck, liver or kidney cancer.

V gene TRBV19 combines with J gene TRBJ2-7; TRBD2 matches 8 bases. This CDR3 contains 14 residues. J was trimmed by 7 bases and V by 5 bases; bases with no gene match: 10. Germline CDR1 LNHDA, CDR2 SQIVND (reference sequence). The CDR3 protein is CASSEHGSGGEQYF. In DNA form, the CDR3 reads TGTGCCAGTAGTGAACACGGGAGCGGGGGAGAGCAGTACTTC. Based on the CDR3 plus reference TRBV19 and TRBJ2-7, the full variable domain is DGGITQSPKYLFRKEGQNVTLSCEQNLNHDAMYWYRQDPGQGLRLIYYSQIVNDFQKGDIAEGYSVSREKKESFPLTVTSAQKNPTAFYLCASSEHGSGGEQYFGPGTRLTVT.

The chain couples TRBV7-2 to TRBJ1-5; D unresolved. This CDR3 has 13 residues. Per the germline V gene, CDR1 is SGHTA and CDR2 is FQGNSA. With 4 bases removed from V and 1 base from J, the gap between germline ends came to 5 bases. The CDR3 DNA reads TGTGCCAGCAGCTCCATAAGCAATCAGCCCCAGCATTTT. Translating it yields CASSSISNQPQHF.

There are a few counts of this clone. V usage is TRBV7-9 and J usage is TRBJ2-7, with D perhaps TRBD2 (6 bases). The length of the CDR3 is 15 residues. Germline V gene sequence: CDR1 SEHNR, CDR2 FQNEAQ (reference sequence). With 2 bases removed from V and 6 bases from J, the gap between germline ends came to 17 bases. The CDR3 here is CASSLKEGRRLEQYF. DNA of the CDR3: TGTGCCAGCAGCTTAAAGGAGGGTAGAAGGCTCGAGCAGTACTTC.

In its sample, this clone was seen a few times. J is TRBJ1-1 and V is TRBV14, with D unclear. Germline V lookup: CDR1 SGHDN, CDR2 FVKESK. The ends were cut back, 6 bases at V and 1 base at J, with 6 bases in the middle. The CDR3 runs 12 residues. This chain's CDR3 is CASSLGNTEAFF. In DNA, the CDR3 is TGTGCCAGCAGTCTCGGGAACACTGAAGCTTTCTTT.

This clone has only one observation. The chain joins TRBV4-2 to TRBJ2-5; TRBD2 might be the D (6 bases). The CDR3 covers 16 residues. Between the trimmed V and J ends, which lost 1 base and 1 base, there was a span of 13 bases. Germline lookup yields CDR1 LGHNA and CDR2 YNFKEQ. In DNA, the CDR3 is TGTGCCAGCAGCCAAGGTGATCACGGGAGCCAAGAGACCCAGTACTTC. Translation gives CASSQGDHGSQETQYF.

The chain combines TRBV7-2 with TRBJ2-1; D gene uncertain. V was shortened by 1 base and J by 6 bases, with 10 bases between the two germline ends. The CDR3 length is 14 residues. Looked up from germline, CDR1 is SGHTA and CDR2 is FQGNSA. The CDR3 sequence is CASSLGVAGNEQFF. The CDR3 DNA reads TGTGCCAGCAGCTTAGGGGTAGCAGGCAATGAGCAGTTCTTC.